A single sample is the source of the 18 T cell receptor beta chains below, sequenced in a study of neoadjuvant anti-PD-1 for oral cavity cancer. Sample time point: after neoadjuvant nivolumab, at surgical resection. This table comes from immunoSEQ multiplex PCR, and its TCRdb copy is limited to in-frame clones, with some not included. In the table there are fewer than 90,000 clones, around 84% of which are singletons. The material was PBMCs, obtained after nivolumab (anti-PD-1) treatment. These receptors originate from a person aged 35 to 85 with oral cavity squamous cell carcinoma.

This chain links TRBV27 with TRBJ2-7; D is uncertain. Germline CDR1 is MNHEY and CDR2 is SMNVEV (reference sequence). V shed 5 bases and J shed 3 bases, with 23 bases lying between them. This CDR3 contains 17 residues. Written as DNA, the CDR3 is TGTGCCAGCAGTCCCTGGGGTCCACGAGCCCCAAGCTACGAGCAGTACTTC. Protein product: CASSPWGPRAPSYEQYF.

The chain couples TRBV15 to TRBJ2-3; 10 nucleotides agree with TRBD2. V dropped 3 bases and J dropped 10; count of bases not matched to a gene: 7. Germline V CDR1 and CDR2: LNHNV, YYDKDF (reference sequence). The CDR3 runs to 14 residues. CDR3 amino acids: CATSSGTSGIAQYF. The CDR3 region has the DNA TGTGCCACCAGCAGCGGAACTAGCGGGATCGCGCAGTATTTT. The full variable domain, with the rest looked up from reference TRBV15 and TRBJ2-3, is DAMVIQNPRYQVTQFGKPVTLSCSQTLNHNVMYWYQQKSSQAPKLLFHYYDKDFNNEADTPDNFQSRRPNTSFCFLDIRSPGLGDTAMYLCATSSGTSGIAQYFGPGTRLTVL.

The chain recombines TRBV29-1 with TRBJ2-1; 10 nucleotides line up with TRBD2. Unmatched junction bases numbered 11, after V lost 5 bases and J lost 7 bases. Germline CDR1 reads SQVTM; CDR2 reads ANQGSEA. The CDR3 is made up of 15 amino acids. The CDR3 DNA is TGCAGCGTTTGTAGCGGGAGGACCCCCGGGAATGAGCAGTTCTTC. This sequence encodes CSVCSGRTPGNEQFF.

The chain employs TRBV30 and TRBJ1-1; perhaps TRBD1 as D (5 bases). V was clipped by 0 bases and J by 4 bases, with 12 bases between them. Germline CDR1 is GTSNPN and CDR2 is SVGIG (reference sequence). The CDR3 contains 14 residues. CDR3 bases: TGTGCCTGGAGTGTCCAGGGAAGGGGCACTGAAGCTTTCTTT. This gives the protein CAWSVQGRGTEAFF.

This clone was seen only once. This chain's CDR3 is CASSPGRDSYNEQFF. CDR3 coding DNA: TGCGCCAGCAGCCCGGGGCGGGACTCCTACAATGAGCAGTTCTTC. The chain joins TRBV4-1 to TRBJ2-1, with a weak D call TRBD2 (6 bases). The CDR3 has 15 amino acids. Germline CDR1 is MGHRA and CDR2 is YSYEKL. The V end lost 4 bases, the J end lost 0 bases, and 10 bases lay between the germline ends.

The V and J genes are TRBV5-6 and TRBJ1-2; 8 bases line up with TRBD1. Looked up from germline, CDR1 is SGHDT and CDR2 is YYEEEE. V lost 4 bases to trimming and J lost 4 bases; unmatched junction nucleotides: 6. The CDR3 has 14 residues. In DNA form, the CDR3 reads TGTGCCAGCAGCAGACTAGGACAGGGCTATGGCTACACCTTC. Its protein product is CASSRLGQGYGYTF.

J is TRBJ2-5 and V is TRBV11-2, with TRBD2 matching over 7 bases. The CDR3 is 18 amino acids. V was clipped by 1 base and J by 1 base; unmatched bases: 12. In germline, CDR1 is SGHAT, CDR2 FQNNGV. The CDR3 is CASSLGERLAVGQETQYF. CDR3 nucleotides: TGTGCCAGCAGCTTAGGGGAGAGGCTAGCGGTAGGCCAAGAGACCCAGTACTTC.

CDR3 sequence: CASSQPWKGKSGYTF. Here the CDR3 DNA reads TGCGCCAGCAGCCAACCGTGGAAGGGGAAGTCGGGCTACACCTTC. The V gene is TRBV4-1, the J gene TRBJ1-2; D is perhaps TRBD1 (5 bases). The CDR3 covers 15 residues. V lost 2 bases to trimming and J lost 8 bases, with 18 bases between them. The germline gives CDR1 MGHRA, CDR2 YSYEKL.

The gene calls are TRBV19 and TRBJ1-5, with D unresolved. The germline V gene has CDR1 LNHDA and CDR2 SQIVND (reference sequence). The CDR3 runs 12 residues. Trimming cost V 7 bases and J 6 bases, with 10 bases left between them. CDR3: CASTSGPQPQHF. CDR3 coding DNA: TGTGCCAGTACCTCCGGGCCTCAGCCCCAGCATTTT. The variable domain in full, completed from reference TRBV19 and TRBJ1-5, reads DGGITQSPKYLFRKEGQNVTLSCEQNLNHDAMYWYRQDPGQGLRLIYYSQIVNDFQKGDIAEGYSVSREKKESFPLTVTSAQKNPTAFYLCASTSGPQPQHFGDGTRLSIL.

J is TRBJ2-5 and V is TRBV9; a weak D match, TRBD2 (5 bases). The CDR3 extends over 14 amino acids. The germline V gene has CDR1 SGDLS and CDR2 YYNGEE. V gave up 0 bases and J gave up 4 bases, with 10 bases separating them. The CDR3 nucleotides read TGTGCCAGCAGCGTAGGGGAGTTGGGAGAGACCCAGTACTTC. This translates into CASSVGELGETQYF.

The genes are TRBV11-2 and TRBJ2-3, with 7 bases that match TRBD2. The CDR3 covers 17 residues. Per the germline V gene, CDR1 is SGHAT and CDR2 is FQNNGV. The V gene end was trimmed by 3 bases and the J gene end by 2 bases; junction bases not matched to a gene: 11. CDR3 bases: TGTGCCAGCAGCTTTCTGGCTAGCGGAGTAAACACAGATACGCAGTATTTT. Encoded protein: CASSFLASGVNTDTQYF.

CDR3: CASRVTSGRTCTDTQYF. The CDR3 DNA is TGTGCCAGCAGAGTTACTAGCGGGAGGACTTGCACAGATACGCAGTATTTT. The chain uses TRBV6-4 and TRBJ2-3; 12 bases map to TRBD2. This CDR3 region has 17 residues. The V and J ends lost 6 bases and 1 base, in that order; junction bases with no gene match: 8. Germline lookup yields CDR1 MRHNA and CDR2 SNTAGT.

The rearrangement links TRBV27 to TRBJ2-7; a possible D gene is TRBD2 (6 bases). CDR1 MNHEY and CDR2 SMNVEV come from the germline V gene (reference sequence). The V and J ends lost 7 bases and 0 bases respectively, with 10 bases between them. This CDR3 contains 13 residues. CDR3 nucleotide sequence: TGTGCCAGCATAGGCGGGAACTCCTACGAGCAGTACTTC. Translated, it gives CASIGGNSYEQYF.

The rearrangement joins TRBV28 to TRBJ1-2; 10 nucleotides align to TRBD1. The CDR3 is 17 amino acids. Trimming at V came to 1 base and at J to 7 bases, leaving 12 bases not matched to a gene. The germline V gene encodes CDR1 MDHEN and CDR2 SYDVKM. CDR3 protein: CASSLSGDRGREGGYTF. DNA of the CDR3: TGTGCCAGCAGTTTATCTGGTGACAGGGGGCGGGAGGGTGGCTACACCTTC.

The V and J genes are TRBV6-6 and TRBJ1-2; TRBD1 agrees at 7 bases. The ends lost 4 bases at V and 0 bases at J; junction bases unmatched: 5. The CDR3 is made up of 15 amino acids. The germline V gene encodes CDR1 MNHNY and CDR2 SVGAGI (reference sequence). CDR3 nucleotide sequence: TGTGCCAGCAGTTTCAACAGGGGAGCTAACTATGGCTACACCTTC. It yields the protein CASSFNRGANYGYTF.

The genes are TRBV2 and TRBJ2-3; possibly TRBD2 for D (6 bases). This CDR3 comprises 15 residues. Trimming pared 3 bases from V and 9 bases from J, leaving 19 bases between. Germline values: CDR1 SNHLY, CDR2 FYNNEI. DNA of the CDR3: TGTGCCAGCAGTGAGGGGCGGGACCCTGCCTGGACGCAGTATTTT. It encodes CASSEGRDPAWTQYF.

A single count supports this clone. This sequence joins TRBV7-9 and TRBJ2-1; 9 bases match TRBD1. V dropped 3 bases and J dropped 5; count of bases not matched to a gene: 2. The CDR3 runs to 14 residues. The germline V gene has CDR1 SEHNR and CDR2 FQNEAQ (reference sequence). CDR3 loop: CASSFWTGDNEQFF. As DNA, the CDR3 is TGTGCCAGCAGCTTCTGGACAGGGGACAATGAGCAGTTCTTC.

This clone was detected only a few times. The chain joins TRBV27 to TRBJ2-7, with D possibly TRBD1 on 5 matching bases. There are 14 residues in the CDR3. The germline gives CDR1 MNHEY, CDR2 SMNVEV (reference sequence). V lost 6 bases and J lost 7, with 19 bases in between. Here the CDR3 reads CASSIQGASWEQYF. The CDR3 DNA is TGTGCCAGCAGCATTCAGGGTGCTTCCTGGGAGCAGTACTTC.